These 23 T cell receptor beta chains originate from one sample sequenced in a study of T cell repertoires in cytomegalovirus infection. MiXCR, run by TCRdb on the reads, gives a single entry per CDR3 protein. The top ten clones hold just under 3% of a sample with 150,000 to 200,000 distinct CDR3 sequences, 15% to 20% of them seen once. The source material was PBMCs. The origin of the receptors is a human donor in good health (CMV status not recorded). Some clones in this sample may be carry-over from other donors' samples.

This clonotype has a handful of counts. The V gene is TRBV29-1, the J gene TRBJ2-1, with a tentative D call TRBD2 (6 bases). The length of the CDR3 is 13 residues. With 8 bases removed from V and 7 bases from J, the gap between germline ends came to 18 bases. The germline CDR1 and CDR2 sequences are SQVTM and ANQGSEA. This chain's CDR3 is CSIGISAGNEQFF. In nucleotides, the CDR3 is TGCAGCATTGGAATAAGCGCGGGGAATGAGCAGTTCTTC.

This clonotype occurred a few times. This chain connects TRBV28 to TRBJ2-7; 7 nucleotides line up with TRBD1. The CDR3 is 15 residues long. CDR1 is MDHEN and CDR2 is SYDVKM in the germline V gene. Losses at the gene ends were 1 base for V and 3 bases for J; bases not matched to a gene: 6. In DNA, the CDR3 is TGTGCCAGCAGTTTATCGGCAGGGGGTGTCTACGAGCAGTACTTC. Encoded protein: CASSLSAGGVYEQYF.

This clonotype was seen a handful of times. The V gene is TRBV5-1, the J gene TRBJ2-3, with D perhaps matching TRBD1 (6 bases). The V end was cut by 2 bases, the J end by 0 bases, with 13 bases between. Germline CDR1 SGHRS, CDR2 YFSETQ. The CDR3 totals 16 residues. CDR3 DNA: TGCGCCAGCAGCTTCTGGACAGAGATGAGCACAGATACGCAGTATTTT. The encoded protein is CASSFWTEMSTDTQYF.

This clonotype showed up many times. V is TRBV6-6 and J is TRBJ2-7; 7 bases match TRBD1. V lost 4 bases to trimming and J lost 2 bases; unmatched junction nucleotides: 8. The CDR3 is 15 residues long. CDR1 is MNHNY, CDR2 SVGAGI, per germline (reference sequence). The CDR3 reads CASSSRTGGAYEQYF. The CDR3 DNA sequence: TGTGCCAGCAGTTCGCGGACAGGTGGCGCCTACGAGCAGTACTTC.

This clonotype has at least ten counts. This chain uses TRBV7-9 with TRBJ2-5, with 8 nucleotides matching TRBD2. V lost 2 bases and J lost 2; bases outside the gene matches: 4. Germline V lookup: CDR1 SEHNR, CDR2 FQNEAQ (reference sequence). The CDR3 is 15 amino acids. The CDR3 protein is CASSLLVAGQETQYF. The CDR3 DNA follows: TGTGCCAGCAGCTTATTAGTAGCGGGGCAAGAGACCCAGTACTTC.

This clonotype was detected only a few times. The chain joins TRBV6-2 or TRBV6-3 to TRBJ1-1; D is undetermined. The length of the CDR3 is 17 residues. The V and J ends lost 6 bases and 7 bases respectively, with 27 bases between them. Looked up from germline, CDR1 is MNHEY and CDR2 is SVGEGT. The CDR3, as DNA: TGTGCCAGCAGCAAAACGAACCCCCGGAGAAGAGACGTTGAAGCTTTCTTT. Its protein product is CASSKTNPRRRDVEAFF.

The chain carries TRBV5-1 and TRBJ2-7; 7 bases are a match to TRBD1. The CDR3 is made up of 13 amino acids. The V segment lost 4 bases and the J segment 2 bases; nucleotides outside the gene matches: 3. CDR1 and CDR2 from the germline V gene are SGHRS and YFSETQ. The CDR3 here is CASSQQGPYEQYF. The CDR3 region has the DNA TGCGCCAGCAGCCAACAGGGGCCCTACGAGCAGTACTTC.

This clonotype was picked up many times. This sequence joins TRBV7-2 and TRBJ2-1; TRBD1 is a possible D gene (6 bases). The V end was cut by 1 base, the J end by 2 bases, with 9 bases between. Germline CDR1 reads SGHTA; CDR2 reads FQGNSA. This CDR3 region has 15 residues. For the CDR3, the DNA is TGTGCCAGCAGCTTAGGTGGGACACCCTACAATGAGCAGTTCTTC. This gives the protein CASSLGGTPYNEQFF.

In this sample, this clonotype turned up a few times. The rearrangement uses TRBV6-2 or TRBV6-3 and TRBJ2-2; 9 nucleotides agree with TRBD2. The V and J ends lost 7 bases and 7 bases, in that order; junction bases with no gene match: 7. CDR1 is MNHEY and CDR2 is SVGEGT in the germline V gene. The length of the CDR3 is 14 residues. The CDR3 sequence: CASNPAGGIGELFF. As DNA, the CDR3 is TGTGCCAGCAACCCCGCGGGAGGGATCGGGGAGCTGTTTTTT.

The chain employs TRBV15 and TRBJ2-7; D call uncertain. V was trimmed by 0 bases and J by 5 bases, leaving 11 bases between them. The CDR3 length is 14 residues. CDR1 is LNHNV, CDR2 YYDKDF, per germline (reference sequence). In DNA, the CDR3 is TGTGCCACCAGCAGAGACGGCTTCGTCAACGAGCAGTACTTC. Translating it yields CATSRDGFVNEQYF.

The chain couples TRBV7-2 to TRBJ2-3; weak D call: TRBD2 (6 bases). CDR3 length: 16 amino acids. Looked up from germline, CDR1 is SGHTA and CDR2 is FQGNSA. Trimming cost V 3 bases and J 5 bases, with 18 bases left between them. The CDR3 DNA sequence: TGTGCCAGCAGCTTTCGGACTATTGCGGGCCAAGATACGCAGTATTTT. Translation: CASSFRTIAGQDTQYF.

This clonotype was recorded at least ten times. The chain joins TRBV2 to TRBJ2-1; 8 positions agree with TRBD2. The CDR3 consists of 15 residues. Germline assignment: CDR1 SNHLY and CDR2 FYNNEI. V dropped 2 bases and J dropped 7; count of bases not matched to a gene: 7. The CDR3 spells CASSESPGGPNEQFF. CDR3 DNA sequence: TGTGCCAGCAGTGAATCCCCGGGAGGGCCGAATGAGCAGTTCTTC.

This clonotype was counted between two and nine times. This chain joins TRBV29-1 and TRBJ1-2; the D gene is possibly TRBD1 (5 bases). Germline values: CDR1 SQVTM, CDR2 ANQGSEA. The CDR3 spans 13 residues. With 6 bases removed from V and 6 bases from J, the gap between germline ends came to 17 bases. The DNA of the CDR3 is TGCAGCGTATACAAGGGGTACAAAGATGGCTACACCTTC. The encoded protein is CSVYKGYKDGYTF.

This rearrangement joins TRBV11-3 to TRBJ1-3; D gene ambiguous. Per the germline V gene, CDR1 is SGHNT and CDR2 is YENEEA. V was pared by 6 bases and J by 0 bases, with 6 bases between. The CDR3 length is 13 residues. Here the CDR3 reads CASRKGSGNTIYF. DNA of the CDR3: TGTGCCAGCAGGAAAGGCTCTGGAAACACCATATATTTT.

V usage is TRBV20-1 and J usage is TRBJ2-3, with TRBD2 matching over 12 bases. CDR1 and CDR2 (germline): DFQATT, SNEGSKA (reference sequence). The CDR3 is 15 amino acids. V shed 6 bases and J 5 bases; nucleotides not matched to a gene: 9. CDR3 amino acids: CSAPPSGGARDTQYF. CDR3 bases: TGCAGTGCGCCCCCTAGCGGGGGGGCAAGAGATACGCAGTATTTT.

V gene TRBV10-3 combines with J gene TRBJ1-5; TRBD1 is a possible D gene (6 bases). The V gene lost 2 bases and the J gene lost 1 base, with 18 bases spanning the gap. The CDR3 spans 18 residues. The germline CDR1 and CDR2 sequences are ENHRY and SYGVKD. The CDR3 spells CAISEEGGGRRSNQPQHF. The DNA for the CDR3 is TGTGCCATCAGTGAGGAAGGGGGGGGCAGGAGAAGCAATCAGCCCCAGCATTTT.

This clonotype appeared many times. The chain recombines TRBV7-2 with TRBJ2-3, with a possible D match to TRBD1 (5 bases). V was shortened by 2 bases and J by 7 bases, with 25 bases between the two germline ends. The CDR3 is 18 amino acids. From germline, CDR1 is SGHTA and CDR2 FQGNSA. The CDR3: CASSLSLRQRTPQYTQYF. The CDR3 nucleotides are TGTGCCAGCAGCTTATCCCTCCGGCAACGGACACCACAATATACGCAGTATTTT.

This clonotype was seen at least ten times. The chain is built from TRBV12-3 or TRBV12-4 and TRBJ2-2, with a tentative D call TRBD1 (6 bases). Trimming stripped 2 bases from V and 4 bases from J, with 11 bases between. The CDR3 sequence is 15 residues long. CDR3 sequence reads: CASSLRQESTGELFF. The CDR3, as DNA: TGTGCCAGCAGTTTAAGACAGGAAAGCACCGGGGAGCTGTTTTTT.

The V call is TRBV19, the J call TRBJ1-2; D is ambiguous. V lost 6 bases and J 5 bases, leaving 13 bases between the germline ends. This CDR3 contains 13 residues. The germline V gene encodes CDR1 LNHDA and CDR2 SQIVND (reference sequence). The CDR3 bases are TGTGCCAGTAGCCCTGGACGGCGTTATGGCTACACCTTC. Translation gives CASSPGRRYGYTF.

Comment on this clonotype: A read error is possible here, since a much larger clone lies one base away. The chain has TRBV7-2 and TRBJ2-2; D assignment may be TRBD1 or TRBD2 (7 bases each). The CDR3 runs 15 residues. Germline V lookup: CDR1 SGHTA, CDR2 FQGNSA. Deletions cut 6 bases from V and 2 bases from J, with 13 bases between. CDR3: CASSSRGGNTGELFF. The CDR3 region has the DNA TGTGCCAGCAGTAGCAGGGGGGGAAACACCGGGGAGCTGTTTTTT.

This clonotype has only a few counts. The rearrangement uses TRBV15 and TRBJ2-6, with D possibly being TRBD2 (6 bases). The germline V gene encodes CDR1 LNHNV and CDR2 YYDKDF (reference sequence). The CDR3 sequence is 18 residues long. Trimming stripped 0 bases from V and 2 bases from J, with 14 bases between. The DNA of the CDR3 is TGTGCCACCAGCAGAGATTGGGGGGTTGAAACTGGGGCCAACGTCCTGACTTTC. Its translation is CATSRDWGVETGANVLTF.

This clonotype has ten or more counts. The rearrangement links TRBV28 to TRBJ2-1, with 8 nucleotides matching TRBD1. Germline lookup yields CDR1 MDHEN and CDR2 SYDVKM. With 4 bases clipped from V and 5 bases from J, the junction kept 16 bases outside the gene matches. There are 18 residues in the CDR3. The CDR3: CASSSPGGQGERHNEQFF. The CDR3 DNA reads TGTGCCAGCAGTTCCCCAGGGGGCCAAGGCGAAAGACACAATGAGCAGTTCTTC. Full variable domain (remainder filled in from reference TRBV28 and TRBJ2-1): DVKVTQSSRYLVKRTGEKVFLECVQDMDHENMFWYRQDPGLGLRLIYFSYDVKMKEKGDIPEGYSVSREKKERFSLILESASTNQTSMYLCASSSPGGQGERHNEQFFGPGTRLTVL.

The sample holds many counts of this clonotype. The V and J genes are TRBV6-1 and TRBJ2-7; D possibly corresponds to TRBD1 (5 bases). The V gene lost 6 bases and the J gene lost 0 bases, with 12 bases spanning the gap. The CDR3 runs to 14 residues. In germline, CDR1 is MNHNS, CDR2 SASEGT. The CDR3 bases are TGTGCCAGCAGCGCGGACACCCTCTCCTACGAGCAGTACTTC. Amino acid sequence: CASSADTLSYEQYF.